This T cell receptor beta chain comes out of a study of T cell changes during pregnancy in multiple sclerosis. TCRdb's table, derived via immunoSEQ multiplex PCR, lists solely in-frame clones and lacks some. The data hold approximately 32,000 clones, with roughly 91% observed a single time. V was trimmed by 4 bases and J by 3 bases, leaving 10 bases between them. CDR1 and CDR2 from the germline V gene are SQVTM and ANQGSEA. The CDR3 has 13 amino acids. V gene TRBV29-1 combines with J gene TRBJ2-1, with D perhaps matching TRBD2 (6 bases). The TCR originated in a female donor with multiple sclerosis, enrolled in a pregnancy study. This specimen was CD4+ T cells from peripheral blood mononuclear cells, taken in the second trimester of pregnancy. The CDR3 DNA reads as TGCAGCGTTGTAGCCGGGGGCTACAATGAGCAGTTCTTC. Its translation: CSVVAGGYNEQFF.